A single count supports the clone carrying this T cell receptor (beta chain). This record belongs to a study of blood T cell repertoires in COVID-19. For the study at large: Some COVID-19 samples were acute and others convalescent; all came from the United States, Italy and Spain. PBMCs, B-cell-depleted T cells, or T cells provided the cDNA or gDNA that made up the material.

The CDR3 contains 13 residues. V lost 9 bases, J lost 7 bases, and 10 bases stayed unmatched. Per the original methods: Estimation of nucleated cell counts was performed using reference gene primer amplification. Measured with immunoSEQ multiplex PCR; TCRdb has only the in-frame clones, and not every one. V, J and clone size derive from that table, while D and trimming were established from the DNA sequence. The top ten hold 15% to 20% of the sample, which has roughly 72,000 clones, more than 75% seen once. The clonotype comes from a human donor in a cohort sampled during active COVID-19. Material: peripheral blood. The chain is built from TRBV12-3 or TRBV12-4 and TRBJ1-2; the match to TRBD1 covers 8 bases. CDR3 sequence reads: CASTGPGGFGYTF. The CDR3 region has the DNA TGTGCCAGTACCGGTCCAGGGGGCTTTGGCTACACCTTC.